The clone carrying this T cell receptor (beta chain) occurred a few times. Its antigen is undetermined. The CDR3 contains 14 residues. The germline V gene encodes CDR1 SGHTA and CDR2 FQGTGA. V shed 8 bases and J 4 bases; nucleotides not matched to a gene: 3. This record belongs to a study of OX40 agonist ivuxolimab in advanced cancers. Study observations and caveats: The antigen specificity of the peripheral T cells (those that were expanded) was not determined. CD8+ T cells averaged more expanded clones than CD4+. Among the least clonally expanded were partial responders at 0.1-3.0 mg/kg.

Libraries were prepared by immunoSEQ multiplex PCR; TCRdb keeps only in-frame clonotypes and omits some of them. The data contain some 85,000 clones, 88% of them singletons. The rearrangement joins TRBV7-3 to TRBJ2-2; 11 bases are a match to TRBD2. The source of this sequence is an adult with an advanced solid tumor such as melanoma, head and neck, liver or kidney cancer. The source material was CD4+ or CD8+ T cells sorted from blood, sampled in a trial of the OX40 agonist ivuxolimab. This chain's CDR3 is CASGTSGSTGELFF. The CDR3, as DNA: TGTGCCAGCGGAACTAGCGGGAGCACCGGGGAGCTGTTTTTT.